This entry describes one T cell receptor (beta chain). Its antigen is undetermined. This sample stems from a study of T cell responses to AZD1222 COVID-19 vaccine. Study-wide background: Samples with a second dose at about 4 or about 12 weeks were pooled together.

The method was immunoSEQ multiplex PCR; TCRdb's version includes in-frame clones alone and lacks a portion of them. Found here are about 97,000 clones, about 88% of them singletons; the top ten hold 2.5% to 3%. Overall study findings and caveats: Females outnumbered males among donors, who were mostly white British; clonal diversity was possibly underestimated. Sampling captured repertoires only after the peak T cell response. Receipt of two AZD1222 doses was followed by a rise in Spike-specific TCR breadth and depth.

CDR3 size: 18 residues. The V gene end was trimmed by 0 bases and the J gene end by 0 bases; junction bases not matched to a gene: 6. Germline loops: CDR1 SGHTA, CDR2 FQGNSA. J is TRBJ2-3 and V is TRBV7-2, with 10 bases fitting TRBD2. The sequencing here drew on peripheral blood, taken on day 0 of AZD1222 vaccination. The origin of this receptor is an adult in good health. CDR3 sequence (DNA): TGTGCCAGCAGCTTAGCTTTTAGCGGGGGGTCTAGCACAGATACGCAGTATTTT. Its translation is CASSLAFSGGSSTDTQYF.